The sequence of this T cell receptor beta chain was determined in a study of read filtering for tumor transcriptome and immune sequencing. Study observations and caveats: The CD138-negative fraction was mixed bone marrow immune cells, not pure T cells.

CDR3 size: 13 residues. Trimming removed 2 bases at V and 9 bases at J, with 11 bases between. Germline CDR1 SGHAT, CDR2 FQNNGV. From 300 to 450 ng of RNA, a library with molecular barcoded alpha/delta and beta/gamma adaptors was made. MiXCR was run by TCRdb on the reads, yielding one entry per CDR3 protein. In the table there are around 140,000 distinct CDR3 sequences, under 15% of which are singletons. This clonotype was detected many times. Antigen: not known. This TCR was recovered from a donor aged 40 or over with multiple myeloma. The chain combines TRBV11-2 with TRBJ2-1, with D uncertain. Sequencing was carried out using a population of CD138-negative cells sorted from bone marrow. The CDR3 coding sequence is TGTGCCAGCAGCTTATTTGTGGCAGGTGAGCAGTTCTTC. Its translation: CASSLFVAGEQFF.